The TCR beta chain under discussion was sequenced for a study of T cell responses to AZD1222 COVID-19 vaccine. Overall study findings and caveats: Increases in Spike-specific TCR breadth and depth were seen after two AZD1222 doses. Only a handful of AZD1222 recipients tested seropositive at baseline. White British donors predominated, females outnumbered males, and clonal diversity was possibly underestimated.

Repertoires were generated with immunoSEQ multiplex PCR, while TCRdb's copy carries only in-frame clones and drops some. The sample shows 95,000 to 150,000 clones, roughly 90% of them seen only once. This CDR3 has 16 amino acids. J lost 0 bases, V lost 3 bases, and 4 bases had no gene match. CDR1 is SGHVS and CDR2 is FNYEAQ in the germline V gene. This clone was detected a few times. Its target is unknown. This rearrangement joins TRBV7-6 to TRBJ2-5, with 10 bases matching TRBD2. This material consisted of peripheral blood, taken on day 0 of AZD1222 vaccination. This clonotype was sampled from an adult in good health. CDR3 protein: CASSLSGGVYQETQYF. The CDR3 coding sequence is TGTGCCAGCAGCTTGAGCGGGGGGGTCTACCAAGAGACCCAGTACTTC.